These 15 T cell receptor beta chains originate from one sample sequenced in a study of blood T cell repertoires in COVID-19. Produced via immunoSEQ multiplex PCR; TCRdb's table is partial and in-frame only. The data hold roughly 250,000 clones, with about four fifths observed a single time. The sequenced sample was peripheral blood. The receptors originated from a woman aged 60-70 years with active or convalescent COVID-19.

This clone was seen only a few times. The CDR3 bases are TGTGCCAGCAGTTGGGCAGGGAGGACGAACACTGAAGCTTTCTTT. It encodes CASSWAGRTNTEAFF. The chain joins TRBV27 to TRBJ1-1; a weak D match, TRBD1 (5 bases). Germline CDR1 is MNHEY and CDR2 is SMNVEV (reference sequence). The CDR3 contains 15 residues. V dropped 4 bases and J dropped 1 base, with 13 bases sitting between them.

The chain joins TRBV19 to TRBJ2-5, with D maybe TRBD2 (6 bases). CDR1 is LNHDA, CDR2 SQIVND, per germline (reference sequence). Trimming shortened V by 5 bases and J by 8 bases, and 18 bases separated the two germline ends. The CDR3 runs to 14 residues. The CDR3: CASSWQGGRETQYF. CDR3 nucleotide sequence: TGTGCCAGTAGTTGGCAGGGCGGGCGGGAAACCCAGTACTTC.

The V gene is TRBV5-8, the J gene TRBJ2-1, with 7 bases fitting TRBD1. Unmatched junction bases numbered 11, after V lost 4 bases and J lost 16 bases. This CDR3 has 12 amino acids. Per germline, CDR1 SGHTS and CDR2 YDEGEE. CDR3 DNA sequence: TGTGCCAGCAGCCTGCAGGACAGGTCCAGCTTCTTC. As protein: CASSLQDRSSFF.

The chain recombines TRBV18 with TRBJ1-3, with TRBD1 matching over 9 bases. CDR1 and CDR2 from the germline V gene are KGHSH and LQKENI. CDR3 length equals 17 residues. Trimming removed 5 bases from V and 2 bases from J; junction bases left unmatched: 10. This CDR3 is CASSVSGTGSPGNTIYF. The CDR3 DNA sequence: TGTGCCAGCTCAGTTTCCGGGACAGGGTCCCCTGGAAACACCATATATTTT.

V and J are TRBV5-1 and TRBJ1-6; 8 bases line up with TRBD1. Germline V CDR1 and CDR2: SGHRS, YFSETQ. V shed 4 bases, J shed 10 bases, and the junction held 13 bases outside the gene matches. The CDR3 runs to 16 residues. In nucleotides, the CDR3 is TGCGCCAGCAGCACCGCTGACAGGGGCTGGGAATCACCCCTCCACTTT. It translates to CASSTADRGWESPLHF. The complete variable domain, with remaining parts taken from reference TRBV5-1 and TRBJ1-6, reads KAGVTQTPRYLIKTRGQQVTLSCSPISGHRSVSWYQQTPGQGLQFLFEYFSETQRNKGNFPGRFSGRQFSNSRSEMNVSTLELGDSALYLCASSTADRGWESPLHFGNGTRLTVT.

J is TRBJ2-2 and V is TRBV7-2; 9 nucleotides agree with TRBD2. From germline, CDR1 is SGHTA and CDR2 FQGNSA. V shed 2 bases and J 7 bases; nucleotides not matched to a gene: 14. This CDR3 is 18 amino acids long. The DNA of the CDR3 is TGTGCCAGCAGCTTACTCGGCGGGGGGGTTCTTGAGAACGGGGAGCTGTTTTTT. Its protein product is CASSLLGGGVLENGELFF.

This chain links TRBV30 with TRBJ2-1; 9 nucleotides agree with TRBD1. J lost 6 bases, V lost 2 bases, and 8 bases had no gene match. The CDR3 extends over 15 amino acids. The germline V gene encodes CDR1 GTSNPN and CDR2 SVGIG (reference sequence). CDR3 sequence: CAWSPGTGPPNEQFF. As DNA, the CDR3 is TGTGCCTGGAGTCCCGGGACAGGGCCCCCCAATGAGCAGTTCTTC.

The chain recombines TRBV2 with TRBJ1-2; 9 nucleotides line up with TRBD1. This CDR3 spans 15 amino acids. J gave up 0 bases and V 4 bases, and 3 bases lay outside the gene matches. From germline, CDR1 is SNHLY and CDR2 FYNNEI. CDR3 DNA: TGTGCCAGCAGTGGGGACAGGGTAACTAACTATGGCTACACCTTC. Protein: CASSGDRVTNYGYTF.

The genes are TRBV9 and TRBJ1-1; 7 nucleotides align to TRBD1. The CDR3 extends over 15 amino acids. CDR1 SGDLS and CDR2 YYNGEE come from the germline V gene. Unmatched junction bases numbered 3, after V lost 0 bases and J lost 1 base. The CDR3 spells CASSVAGGENTEAFF. DNA of the CDR3: TGTGCCAGCAGCGTAGCAGGGGGTGAGAACACTGAAGCTTTCTTT.

The chain links TRBV4-2 to TRBJ1-3, with D possibly being TRBD1 (5 bases). Trimming stripped 0 bases from V and 3 bases from J, with 12 bases between. This CDR3 is built from 16 residues. Germline loops: CDR1 LGHNA, CDR2 YNFKEQ. The CDR3 loop reads CASSQEGQGGGNTIYF. DNA for the CDR3: TGTGCCAGCAGCCAAGAGGGGCAGGGTGGTGGAAACACCATATATTTT.

This chain uses TRBV7-9 with TRBJ2-7; a possible D gene is TRBD2 (6 bases). Germline CDR1 and CDR2: SEHNR and FQNEAQ (reference sequence). There are 14 residues in the CDR3. The V end was cut by 5 bases, the J end by 2 bases, with 13 bases between. CDR3 sequence reads: CASSPRDLPYEQYF. As DNA, the CDR3 is TGTGCCAGCAGCCCCCGGGACTTACCCTACGAGCAGTACTTC.

This clone was counted once. V usage is TRBV7-9 and J usage is TRBJ2-3, with a possible D match to TRBD2 (7 bases). With 2 bases removed from V and 5 bases from J, the gap between germline ends came to 11 bases. In germline, CDR1 is SEHNR, CDR2 FQNEAQ (reference sequence). CDR3 length: 14 residues. This CDR3 is CASSLSGGVDTQYF. CDR3 in DNA: TGTGCCAGCAGCTTATCGGGGGGCGTAGATACGCAGTATTTT.

The J gene is TRBJ2-3, the V gene TRBV6-2 or TRBV6-3; D gene ambiguous. V was shortened by 5 bases and J by 2 bases, with 5 bases between the two germline ends. Germline CDR1 and CDR2: MNHEY and SVGEGT. CDR3 size: 12 residues. The CDR3 DNA sequence: TGTGCCAGCAGTACATTCACAGATACGCAGTATTTT. It is translated as CASSTFTDTQYF.

This chain's CDR3 is CASSVRQSMPTDTQYF. CDR3 nucleotides: TGTGCCAGCAGCGTACGACAGTCGATGCCAACAGATACGCAGTATTTT. The chain recombines TRBV9 with TRBJ2-3; a weak D match, TRBD1 (5 bases). The CDR3 runs to 16 residues. Germline V gene lookup returns CDR1 SGDLS and CDR2 YYNGEE. V was shortened by 1 base and J by 3 bases, with 15 bases between the two germline ends.

Regarding this clone: Additional DNA sequences in this sample encode the identical CDR3. V gene TRBV9 combines with J gene TRBJ1-1; no reliable D call. V gave up 0 bases and J gave up 2 bases, with 8 bases separating them. This CDR3 is built from 14 residues. Germline-derived CDR1 and CDR2 are SGDLS and YYNGEE. Written as DNA, the CDR3 is TGTGCCAGCAGCGTAGTGGGAGAAAACACTGAAGCTTTCTTT. As protein: CASSVVGENTEAFF. The complete variable domain, with remaining parts taken from reference TRBV9 and TRBJ1-1, reads DSGVTQTPKHLITATGQRVTLRCSPRSGDLSVYWYQQSLDQGLQFLIQYYNGEERAKGNILERFSAQQFPDLHSELNLSSLELGDSALYFCASSVVGENTEAFFGQGTRLTVV.